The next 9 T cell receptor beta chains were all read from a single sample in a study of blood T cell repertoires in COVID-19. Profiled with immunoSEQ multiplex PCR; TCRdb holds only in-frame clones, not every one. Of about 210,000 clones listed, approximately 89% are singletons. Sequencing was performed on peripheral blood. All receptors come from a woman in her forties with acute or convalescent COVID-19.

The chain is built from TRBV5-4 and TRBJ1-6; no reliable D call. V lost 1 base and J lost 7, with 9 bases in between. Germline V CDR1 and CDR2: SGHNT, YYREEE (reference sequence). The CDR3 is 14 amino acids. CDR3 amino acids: CASSLRQRNSPLHF. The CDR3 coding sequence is TGTGCCAGCAGCTTGCGACAAAGAAATTCACCCCTCCACTTT. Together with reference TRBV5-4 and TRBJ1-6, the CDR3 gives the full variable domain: ETGVTQSPTHLIKTRGQQVTLRCSSQSGHNTVSWYQQALGQGPQFIFQYYREEENGRGNFPPRFSGLQFPNYSSELNVNALELDDSALYLCASSLRQRNSPLHFGNGTRLTVT.

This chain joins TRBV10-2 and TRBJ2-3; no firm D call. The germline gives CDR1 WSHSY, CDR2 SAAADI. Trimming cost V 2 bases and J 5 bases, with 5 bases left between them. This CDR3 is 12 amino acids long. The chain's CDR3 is CASSEVRDTQYF. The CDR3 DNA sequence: TGCGCCAGCAGTGAGGTCCGAGATACGCAGTATTTT.

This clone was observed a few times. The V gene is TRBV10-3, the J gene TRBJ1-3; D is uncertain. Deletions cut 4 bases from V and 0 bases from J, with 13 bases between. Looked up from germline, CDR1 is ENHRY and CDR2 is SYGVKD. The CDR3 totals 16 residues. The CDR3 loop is CAISARQPSSGNTIYF. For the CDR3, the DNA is TGTGCCATCAGTGCGAGGCAGCCGAGCTCTGGAAACACCATATATTTT.

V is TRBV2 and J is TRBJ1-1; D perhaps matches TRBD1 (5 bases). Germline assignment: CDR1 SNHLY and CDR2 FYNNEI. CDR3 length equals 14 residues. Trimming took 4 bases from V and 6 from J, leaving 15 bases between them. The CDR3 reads CASSVRALMAEAFF. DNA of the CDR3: TGTGCCAGCAGTGTCAGGGCCCTGATGGCTGAAGCTTTCTTT.

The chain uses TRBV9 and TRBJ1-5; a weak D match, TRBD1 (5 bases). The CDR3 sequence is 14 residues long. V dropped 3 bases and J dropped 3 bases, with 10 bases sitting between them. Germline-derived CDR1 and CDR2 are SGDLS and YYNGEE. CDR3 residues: CASSDDRFNQPQHF. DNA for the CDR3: TGTGCCAGCAGCGACGACAGATTCAATCAGCCCCAGCATTTT.

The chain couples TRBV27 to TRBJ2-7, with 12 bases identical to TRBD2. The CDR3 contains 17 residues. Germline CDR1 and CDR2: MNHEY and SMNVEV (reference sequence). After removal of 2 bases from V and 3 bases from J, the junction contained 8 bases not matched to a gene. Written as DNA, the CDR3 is TGTGCCAGCAGTTTAAGGATTCTAGCGGGGGGGAACTACGAGCAGTACGTC. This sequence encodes CASSLRILAGGNYEQYV.

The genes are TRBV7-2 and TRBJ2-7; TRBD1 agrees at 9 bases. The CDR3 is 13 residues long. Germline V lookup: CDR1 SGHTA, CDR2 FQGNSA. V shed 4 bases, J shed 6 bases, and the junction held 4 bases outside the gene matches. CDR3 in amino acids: CASSSDRGREQYV. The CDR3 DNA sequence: TGTGCCAGCAGCTCGGACAGGGGACGCGAGCAGTACGTC.

The CDR3 protein is CASSPNSLYYGYTF. CDR3 nucleotides: TGTGCCAGCTCACCGAACAGTCTATACTATGGCTACACCTTC. This chain connects TRBV18 to TRBJ1-2; D unresolved. Trimming removed 3 bases at V and 3 bases at J, with 11 bases between. Germline lookup yields CDR1 KGHSH and CDR2 LQKENI. The length of the CDR3 is 14 residues.

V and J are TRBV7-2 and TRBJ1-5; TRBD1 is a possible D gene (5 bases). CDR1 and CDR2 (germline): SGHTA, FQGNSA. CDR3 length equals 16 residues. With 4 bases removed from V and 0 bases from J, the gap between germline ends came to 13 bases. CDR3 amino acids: CASSYHQGNSNQPQHF. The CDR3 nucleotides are TGTGCCAGCAGCTACCATCAGGGAAATAGCAATCAGCCCCAGCATTTT.